The sample holds many counts of the clone carrying this TCR beta chain. Antigen: not known. This record belongs to a study of T cells in Graves' hyperthyroidism and ophthalmopathy. Turning to the study itself: It was at initial diagnosis, before any treatment, that peripheral blood was collected.

V lost 5 bases and J 0 bases, leaving 8 bases between the germline ends. The CDR3 is 13 residues long. Germline V gene lookup returns CDR1 SGHAT and CDR2 FQNNGV. Exclusion of a patient resulted from uncontrolled infection, other autoimmune disease, pregnancy or lactation. Each diagnosis drew on symptoms, thyroxine, TRAb, thyroid ultrasound and orbital computed tomography findings. Authors of the study amplified TCR beta CDR3 regions from RNA transcripts. The HTBI set primed first-round TCR CDR3 RT-PCR. Using its own MiXCR run on the multiplex PCR reads, TCRdb lists one record per CDR3 protein. The repertoire consists of hundreds of thousands of distinct CDR3 sequences, with approximately 14% occurring once and the leading ten covering 4% to 5.5%. Whole-study findings and limits: Model predictions of ophthalmopathy came a median approximately 6.2 months before onset.

The source material was blood. The rearrangement links TRBV11-2 to TRBJ2-7, with D hard to call. The clonotype comes from a woman aged 40 to 55 with Graves' ophthalmopathy. CDR3 sequence (DNA): TGTGCCAGCAGCAAAGATGTCTCCTACGAGCAGTACTTC. Amino acid sequence: CASSKDVSYEQYF. The whole variable domain, filled in from reference TRBV11-2 and TRBJ2-7, reads EAGVAQSPRYKIIEKRQSVAFWCNPISGHATLYWYQQILGQGPKLLIQFQNNGVVDDSQLPKDRFSAERLKGVDSTLKIQPAKLEDSAVYLCASSKDVSYEQYFGPGTRLTVT.